This section outlines one T cell receptor beta chain sequence together with its context. The sample is drawn from a study of blood T cell repertoires in COVID-19. Study context: The samples span acute and convalescent COVID-19 from the United States, Italy and Spain.

Source study methods: Amplified reference gene primers provided the basis for estimating nucleated cell counts. Profiling relied on immunoSEQ multiplex PCR, and the TCRdb table lists in-frame clones only, not all of them. The DNA was the basis for D and trimming; V, J and clone size are from that table. This sample yields some 700,000 clones, of which approximately 90% are seen a single time; over 0.2% belongs to the top ten. The V gene end was trimmed by 5 bases and the J gene end by 4 bases; junction bases not matched to a gene: 16. Germline V gives CDR1 MGHDK, CDR2 SYGVNS. The CDR3 is made up of 18 amino acids.

The chain employs TRBV25-1 and TRBJ1-2, with 10 bases identical to TRBD1. Sequencing input: peripheral blood. The receptor comes from a woman under 30 with acute or convalescent COVID-19. In DNA, the CDR3 is TGTGCCAGCAGTCTCGTTTTTTTTAGGGACAGGGGATCCTATGGCTACACCTTC. This encodes CASSLVFFRDRGSYGYTF.